These 2 T cell receptor beta chains originate from one sample sequenced in a study of T cells in Graves' hyperthyroidism and ophthalmopathy. Template material for amplifying TCR beta CDR3 regions consisted of RNA transcripts. First-round RT-PCR targeting the TCR CDR3 was performed with the HTBI primer set. TCRdb re-derived calls from the multiplex PCR reads in MiXCR, one entry per CDR3 protein. The data contain fewer than 900,000 distinct CDR3 sequences, 16% of them seen just once; the ten biggest clones take up approximately 8.4%. The sample comprised blood. The receptor set was obtained from a young man with Graves' hyperthyroidism.

This clonotype occurred many times. The rearrangement uses TRBV28 and TRBJ2-7; 8 nucleotides match TRBD1. J gave up 1 base and V 5 bases, and 7 bases lay outside the gene matches. The CDR3 length is 15 residues. From germline, CDR1 is MDHEN and CDR2 SYDVKM. The CDR3, as DNA: TGTGCCAGCAGTCCCGGGACAGGTGTATCCTACGAGCAGTACTTC. As protein: CASSPGTGVSYEQYF.

CDR3 bases: TGTGCCAGCAGCTTGGATTCGCAGGGGCGGGACTATGGCTACACCTTC. It codes for CASSLDSQGRDYGYTF. This sequence joins TRBV5-5 and TRBJ1-2; D might be TRBD1 (6 bases). Germline V gene lookup returns CDR1 SGHKS and CDR2 YYEKEE (reference sequence). The CDR3 consists of 16 residues. V lost 0 bases to trimming and J lost 3 bases, with 15 bases between them.